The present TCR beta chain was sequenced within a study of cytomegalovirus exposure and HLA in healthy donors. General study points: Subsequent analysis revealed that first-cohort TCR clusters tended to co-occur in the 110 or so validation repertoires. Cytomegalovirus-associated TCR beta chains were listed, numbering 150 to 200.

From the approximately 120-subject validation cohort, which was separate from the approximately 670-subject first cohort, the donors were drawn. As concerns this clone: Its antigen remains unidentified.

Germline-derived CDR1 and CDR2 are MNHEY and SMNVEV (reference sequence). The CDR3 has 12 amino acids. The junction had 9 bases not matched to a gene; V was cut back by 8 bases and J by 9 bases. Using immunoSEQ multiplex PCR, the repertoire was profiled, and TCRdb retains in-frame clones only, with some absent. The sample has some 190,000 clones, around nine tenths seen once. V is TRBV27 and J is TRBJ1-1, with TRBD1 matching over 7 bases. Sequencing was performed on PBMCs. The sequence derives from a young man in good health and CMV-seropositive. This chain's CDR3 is CASYNRGQQAFF. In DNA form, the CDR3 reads TGTGCCAGCTATAATAGGGGACAGCAAGCTTTCTTT.